This entry lists 3 T cell receptor beta chains sequenced from one sample in a study of T-cell reconstitution after alpha-beta-depleted transplantation in children. A TCRbeta library incorporating unique molecular identifiers was prepared. One entry per CDR3 protein, called by TCRdb with MiXCR from the PCR reads. The table shows 300,000 or so distinct CDR3 sequences, with approximately 23% occurring only once. The sequencing used PBMCs, mostly from graft donor cells, collected 180 days after TCRalphabeta/CD19-depleted stem cell transplant. Source of these receptors: a male patient under 18 who had a stem cell transplant for acute lymphoblastic leukemia, so the T cells may come from the graft donor.

The V gene is TRBV7-9, the J gene TRBJ2-7; TRBD1 aligns across 7 bases. This CDR3 has 15 amino acids. V shed 4 bases and J 3 bases; nucleotides not matched to a gene: 9. Per the germline V gene, CDR1 is SEHNR and CDR2 is FQNEAQ (reference sequence). This chain's CDR3 is CASSSRRQGRYEQYF. In DNA, the CDR3 is TGTGCCAGCAGCTCCCGACGACAGGGCCGCTACGAGCAGTACTTC.

V and J are TRBV28 and TRBJ1-2; D is unclear. The CDR3 is 15 amino acids. The germline V and J ends were trimmed by 6 bases and 4 bases, with 18 bases remaining between them. The germline V gene encodes CDR1 MDHEN and CDR2 SYDVKM. In DNA form, the CDR3 reads TGTGCCAGCAGCCCCGGAGGAGGGCCGATCTATGGCTACACCTTC. This gives the protein CASSPGGGPIYGYTF.

In this sample, this clonotype turned up many times. The chain joins TRBV7-9 to TRBJ2-7; possibly TRBD1 for D (6 bases). Germline CDR1 SEHNR, CDR2 FQNEAQ (reference sequence). The CDR3 covers 13 residues. Trimming removed 4 bases at V and 1 base at J, with 8 bases between. CDR3 bases: TGTGCCAGCAGCTCACAGGGATCCTACGAGCAGTACTTC. This codes for CASSSQGSYEQYF.